These T cell receptor beta chains were read from a single sample in a study of shared clonotypes between healthy human individuals. Sequencing was performed with immunoSEQ multiplex PCR; in TCRdb, only in-frame clones are kept and a portion is missing. The sample comprises hundreds of thousands of clones, 95% of which are singletons, and about 0.11% rests with the top ten. Sample: naive CD8+ T cells sorted from blood. Receptors were obtained from a woman younger than 45 in good health. The CDR3 runs from the conserved cysteine through the conserved F or W. A D gene is named only where the DNA matches it firmly. Clone size is given for some rows only: seen once, a few or many times, or a class if the clone is expanded.

v_gene	abundance	d_gene	j_gene	CDR3nt	CDR3aa
TRBV30	.	TRBD2	TRBJ2-7	TGTGCCTGGAGTCCGGCTAGCGGGGGAAAATACGAGCAGTACTTC	CAWSPASGGKYEQYF
TRBV6-5	.	.	TRBJ2-1	TGTGCCAGCAGCGCCCTCTGGGGAAACAATGAGCAGTTCTTC	CASSALWGNNEQFF
TRBV5-5	few	TRBD1	TRBJ1-1	TGTGCCAGCAACACAGGGGGGCGGACTGAAGCTTTCTTT	CASNTGGRTEAFF
TRBV6-5	.	.	TRBJ2-7	TGTGCCAGCAGTCTAGGGAGCGAGCAGTACTTC	CASSLGSEQYF
TRBV13	.	TRBD1	TRBJ1-4	TGTGCCAGCAGCTTTAGAGGGGGCACTAATGAAAAACTGTTTTTT	CASSFRGGTNEKLFF
TRBV7-2	.	TRBD1	TRBJ2-7	TGTGCCAGCAGCCTGACAGGGGGCGGGATCGACGAGCAGTACTTC	CASSLTGGGIDEQYF
TRBV27	.	.	TRBJ2-7	TGTGCCAGCAGTCCCCTAGGGGATTTCTACGAGCAGTACTTC	CASSPLGDFYEQYF
TRBV5-8	.	.	TRBJ2-7	TGTGCCAGCAGCTTGGCCAACTTGGGGCGGGACAGAGGCGAGCAGTACTTC	CASSLANLGRDRGEQYF
TRBV10-2	.	TRBD1	TRBJ2-1	TGCGCCAGCAGGATTGGACAGGCAACCTACAATGAGCAGTTCTTC	CASRIGQATYNEQFF
TRBV27	.	.	TRBJ1-1	TGTGCCAGCAGTTTTCTCGGATCGAACACTGAAGCTTTCTTT	CASSFLGSNTEAFF
TRBV2	.	.	TRBJ2-7	TGTGCCAGCAGTGCAGGTAGCGCCGCCTACGAGCAGTACTTC	CASSAGSAAYEQYF
TRBV11-2	.	.	TRBJ1-4	TGTGCCAGCAGCTTAGGGGCGAGCAATAAGAATGAAAAACTGTTTTTT	CASSLGASNKNEKLFF
TRBV6-5	.	TRBD1	TRBJ1-1	TGTGCCAGCAGTTGGACAGGGAAGAACACTGAAGCTTTCTTT	CASSWTGKNTEAFF
TRBV6-5	.	.	TRBJ2-7	TGTGCCAGCTCGTCCAGCCGGTCCTACGAGCAGTACTTC	CASSSSRSYEQYF
TRBV7-9	few	.	TRBJ1-1	TGTGCCAGCAGCTTAATCCAGACTATAAACACTGAAGCTTTCTTT	CASSLIQTINTEAFF
TRBV28	.	.	TRBJ2-7	TGTGCCAGCAGTTTAACCGCTGGGGGCACCGAGCAGTACTTC	CASSLTAGGTEQYF
TRBV9	.	TRBD1	TRBJ2-1	TGTGCCAGCAGCGTCGACAGGGTGTCCTACAATGAGCAGTTCTTC	CASSVDRVSYNEQFF
TRBV28	.	TRBD2	TRBJ2-1	TGTGCCAGCAGATTAGCGGGGGACTACAATGAGCAGTTCTTC	CASRLAGDYNEQFF
TRBV11-2	.	TRBD1	TRBJ2-7	TGTGCCAGCAGCTTAGCCGACAGGGCCCTAGTATTGCCCGAGCAGTACTTC	CASSLADRALVLPEQYF
TRBV5-4	.	.	TRBJ2-1	TGTGCCAGCAGCTTGGCCGGGCTAGGTGAGGGCAATGAGCAGTTCTTC	CASSLAGLGEGNEQFF
TRBV5-1	.	TRBD1	TRBJ2-1	TGCGCCAGTAAGGGGGCATCAAGCTCCTACAATGAGCAGTTCTTC	CASKGASSSYNEQFF
TRBV15	.	.	TRBJ2-7	TGTGCCACCAGCAGTGGGCAAACAGAATACGAGCAGTACTTC	CATSSGQTEYEQYF
TRBV6-5	.	.	TRBJ2-7	TGTGCCAGCAGTTTAGGACCTTACTACGAGCAGTACTTC	CASSLGPYYEQYF
TRBV2	.	.	TRBJ2-5	TGTGCCAGCAGTGATGGGGGCGGGATACGGGAGACCCAGTACTTC	CASSDGGGIRETQYF
TRBV2	.	.	TRBJ2-1	TGTGCCAGCAGTGGAATCGCCGGTGTGGAGCAGTTCTTC	CASSGIAGVEQFF
TRBV10-1	.	TRBD1	TRBJ1-1	TGCGCCAGCAGTCCCCGTCAGGGGACAGCGAAGCCTGAAGCTTTCTTT	CASSPRQGTAKPEAFF
TRBV5-1	.	TRBD2	TRBJ2-7	TGCGCCAGCAGCTCCGGGACTAGCGGGAAATCCTACGAGCAGTACTTC	CASSSGTSGKSYEQYF
TRBV9	.	TRBD1	TRBJ1-3	TGTGCCAGCAGCGCAGACAGGGACTTTGGAAACACCATATATTTT	CASSADRDFGNTIYF
TRBV5-4	.	.	TRBJ2-7	TGTGCCAGCAGCCTTACTTCGTCATCCTACGAGCAGTACTTC	CASSLTSSSYEQYF
TRBV7-9	.	.	TRBJ2-1	TGTGCCAGCAGCTTAACAGTCTCCTCCTACAATGAGCAGTTCTTC	CASSLTVSSYNEQFF
TRBV13	.	.	TRBJ2-3	TGTGCCAGCAGCTTAGGGGGCACAGATACGCAGTATTTT	CASSLGGTDTQYF
TRBV13	.	TRBD1	TRBJ2-7	TGTGCCAGCAGCACGGTGACAGGGCCATCGGACGAGCAGTACTTC	CASSTVTGPSDEQYF
TRBV28	.	.	TRBJ2-5	TGTGCCAGCAGTCCCCAGTATGGGGCCTATGAGACCCAGTACTTC	CASSPQYGAYETQYF
TRBV29-1	.	.	TRBJ2-1	TGCAGCGTCCTCACTAGTCCCGCTGAGCAGTTCTTC	CSVLTSPAEQFF
TRBV27	.	.	TRBJ2-2	TGTGCCAGCCTGGGGCCGGGCTACACCGGGGAGCTGTTTTTT	CASLGPGYTGELFF
TRBV5-6	.	.	TRBJ1-1	TGTGCCAGCAGCTTGGGTATGAACACTGAAGCTTTCTTT	CASSLGMNTEAFF
TRBV28	.	.	TRBJ2-2	TGTGCCAGCAGTGGGTTAGCGGCCAACACCGGGGAGCTGTTTTTT	CASSGLAANTGELFF
TRBV2	.	.	TRBJ1-4	TGTGCCAGCAGTGACACCAGGGGAGCTAATGAAAAACTGTTTTTT	CASSDTRGANEKLFF
TRBV19	.	TRBD1	TRBJ2-7	TGTGCCAGTAGCCGGGACAGGGAAGAGTACGAGCAGTACTTC	CASSRDREEYEQYF
TRBV7-9	.	.	TRBJ1-2	TGTGCCAGCAGCGAGGCACCGAACTATGGCTACACCTTC	CASSEAPNYGYTF
TRBV28	.	TRBD2	TRBJ2-7	TGTGCCAGCAGCAAAAGCGGGGGTTACTCCTACGAGCAGTACTTC	CASSKSGGYSYEQYF
TRBV27	.	.	TRBJ1-2	TGTGCCAGCAAGGGGGGGCTTGGCTATGGCTACACCTTC	CASKGGLGYGYTF
TRBV2	.	.	TRBJ2-5	TGTGCCAGCAGTGACACGGGGCTCAGCCAAGAGACCCAGTACTTC	CASSDTGLSQETQYF
TRBV4-1	.	TRBD1	TRBJ1-2	TGCGCCAGCAGCCAAGGCGGCGGACAGGGGACGAGCGGGTACTATGGCTACACCTTC	CASSQGGGQGTSGYYGYTF
TRBV4-1	.	TRBD2	TRBJ2-7	TGCGCCAGCAGCCAAGACCCGGTGGTAGCGGGTGCCTACGAGCAGTACTTC	CASSQDPVVAGAYEQYF
TRBV28	.	.	TRBJ2-7	TGTGCCAGCAGTTTTGAGGGGGGAAGCTCCTACGAGCAGTACTTC	CASSFEGGSSYEQYF
TRBV11-3	.	TRBD2	TRBJ2-2	TGTGCCAGCAGCCAAAGCGGGGGTATCGGGGAGCTGTTTTTT	CASSQSGGIGELFF
TRBV19	once	.	TRBJ2-1	TGTGCCAGTGCCGGGACCCCCTCCTACAATGAGCAGTTCTTC	CASAGTPSYNEQFF
TRBV6-5	.	.	TRBJ1-5	TGTGCCAGCAGTTACAACAGGGACGGTAATCAGCCCCAGCATTTT	CASSYNRDGNQPQHF
TRBV9	once	TRBD2	TRBJ2-1	TGTGCCAGCAGCAAGGGGGGTAGCGGGATCGGAGAGCAGTTCTTC	CASSKGGSGIGEQFF